This TCR beta chain came from a study of identical twins. CDR1 is MNHEY, CDR2 SVGAGI, per germline. CDR3 size: 13 residues. Trimming shortened V by 0 bases and J by 7 bases, and 6 bases separated the two germline ends. At least ten counts were recorded for this clonotype. Antigen specificity is unknown. The authors used template switching to add a universal primer site and gave cDNA unique molecular identifiers. TCRdb analysed the 5' RACE reads with MiXCR anew, one entry per CDR3 protein. The profile shows about 700,000 distinct CDR3 sequences, roughly 6% of them singletons. Study-wide results and limits: Twins showed weaker excess sharing in their beta out-of-frame sequences. Twins shared out-of-frame alpha sequences with excess low generation probability.

Every sampled donor was Caucasian and healthy. This TCR was recovered from a man between 18 and 29 years old in good health. Sequencing was done on a sample of naive T cells sorted from blood. V is TRBV6-5 and J is TRBJ2-2; D gene uncertain. The CDR3 DNA follows: TGTGCCAGCAGTTACTCCACGGGCGGGGAGCTGTTTTTT. Its translation is CASSYSTGGELFF.